This T cell receptor (beta chain) is from a study of T cell responses to AZD1222 COVID-19 vaccine. With regard to this clone: What it binds is unknown.

Overall study results and limits: Targets within unmutated variant regions were reportedly found for nearly half of spike-specific TCRs.

Profiled with immunoSEQ multiplex PCR; TCRdb holds only in-frame clones, not every one. The sample has 120,000 or so clones; 88% are singletons. V trimming: 3 bases; J trimming: 8 bases; junction bases outside the gene matches: 13. The CDR3 sequence is 16 residues long. Germline values: CDR1 DFQATT, CDR2 SNEGSKA (reference sequence). The TCR originated in an adult in good health. The chain joins TRBV20-1 to TRBJ2-1; 10 bases map to TRBD1. The sample was peripheral blood, taken on day 0 of MenACWY control vaccination. This chain's CDR3 is CSASNPGQGDRHEQFF. The CDR3, as DNA: TGCAGTGCTAGTAATCCCGGACAGGGGGATAGGCATGAGCAGTTCTTC.